This T cell receptor (beta chain) was captured in a study of siplizumab effects on memory and regulatory T cells. TCRdb keeps only in-frame clones here, not all; method: immunoSEQ multiplex PCR. The sample shows 90,000 to 110,000 clones, just over 90% of them seen only once. Study-level results: The apparent diversity of naive T cells exceeded that of memory cells, and naive T cells seemed to make a major contribution to the alloresponse. Poor capture below about 10^-5 frequency left most alloreactive clones unmapped to unstimulated subsets.

With respect to this clone: Its target is not known.

This receptor was obtained from a human donor in good health. The sample was CD4+ T cells sorted from blood.

The CDR3 spells CASSPALSQETQYF. CDR3 coding DNA: TGTGCCAGCTCACCAGCACTTTCTCAAGAGACCCAGTACTTC. The rearrangement uses TRBV18 and TRBJ2-5; D uncertain. Trimming pared 2 bases from V and 2 bases from J, leaving 9 bases between. The germline V gene has CDR1 KGHSH and CDR2 LQKENI. CDR3 size: 14 residues.